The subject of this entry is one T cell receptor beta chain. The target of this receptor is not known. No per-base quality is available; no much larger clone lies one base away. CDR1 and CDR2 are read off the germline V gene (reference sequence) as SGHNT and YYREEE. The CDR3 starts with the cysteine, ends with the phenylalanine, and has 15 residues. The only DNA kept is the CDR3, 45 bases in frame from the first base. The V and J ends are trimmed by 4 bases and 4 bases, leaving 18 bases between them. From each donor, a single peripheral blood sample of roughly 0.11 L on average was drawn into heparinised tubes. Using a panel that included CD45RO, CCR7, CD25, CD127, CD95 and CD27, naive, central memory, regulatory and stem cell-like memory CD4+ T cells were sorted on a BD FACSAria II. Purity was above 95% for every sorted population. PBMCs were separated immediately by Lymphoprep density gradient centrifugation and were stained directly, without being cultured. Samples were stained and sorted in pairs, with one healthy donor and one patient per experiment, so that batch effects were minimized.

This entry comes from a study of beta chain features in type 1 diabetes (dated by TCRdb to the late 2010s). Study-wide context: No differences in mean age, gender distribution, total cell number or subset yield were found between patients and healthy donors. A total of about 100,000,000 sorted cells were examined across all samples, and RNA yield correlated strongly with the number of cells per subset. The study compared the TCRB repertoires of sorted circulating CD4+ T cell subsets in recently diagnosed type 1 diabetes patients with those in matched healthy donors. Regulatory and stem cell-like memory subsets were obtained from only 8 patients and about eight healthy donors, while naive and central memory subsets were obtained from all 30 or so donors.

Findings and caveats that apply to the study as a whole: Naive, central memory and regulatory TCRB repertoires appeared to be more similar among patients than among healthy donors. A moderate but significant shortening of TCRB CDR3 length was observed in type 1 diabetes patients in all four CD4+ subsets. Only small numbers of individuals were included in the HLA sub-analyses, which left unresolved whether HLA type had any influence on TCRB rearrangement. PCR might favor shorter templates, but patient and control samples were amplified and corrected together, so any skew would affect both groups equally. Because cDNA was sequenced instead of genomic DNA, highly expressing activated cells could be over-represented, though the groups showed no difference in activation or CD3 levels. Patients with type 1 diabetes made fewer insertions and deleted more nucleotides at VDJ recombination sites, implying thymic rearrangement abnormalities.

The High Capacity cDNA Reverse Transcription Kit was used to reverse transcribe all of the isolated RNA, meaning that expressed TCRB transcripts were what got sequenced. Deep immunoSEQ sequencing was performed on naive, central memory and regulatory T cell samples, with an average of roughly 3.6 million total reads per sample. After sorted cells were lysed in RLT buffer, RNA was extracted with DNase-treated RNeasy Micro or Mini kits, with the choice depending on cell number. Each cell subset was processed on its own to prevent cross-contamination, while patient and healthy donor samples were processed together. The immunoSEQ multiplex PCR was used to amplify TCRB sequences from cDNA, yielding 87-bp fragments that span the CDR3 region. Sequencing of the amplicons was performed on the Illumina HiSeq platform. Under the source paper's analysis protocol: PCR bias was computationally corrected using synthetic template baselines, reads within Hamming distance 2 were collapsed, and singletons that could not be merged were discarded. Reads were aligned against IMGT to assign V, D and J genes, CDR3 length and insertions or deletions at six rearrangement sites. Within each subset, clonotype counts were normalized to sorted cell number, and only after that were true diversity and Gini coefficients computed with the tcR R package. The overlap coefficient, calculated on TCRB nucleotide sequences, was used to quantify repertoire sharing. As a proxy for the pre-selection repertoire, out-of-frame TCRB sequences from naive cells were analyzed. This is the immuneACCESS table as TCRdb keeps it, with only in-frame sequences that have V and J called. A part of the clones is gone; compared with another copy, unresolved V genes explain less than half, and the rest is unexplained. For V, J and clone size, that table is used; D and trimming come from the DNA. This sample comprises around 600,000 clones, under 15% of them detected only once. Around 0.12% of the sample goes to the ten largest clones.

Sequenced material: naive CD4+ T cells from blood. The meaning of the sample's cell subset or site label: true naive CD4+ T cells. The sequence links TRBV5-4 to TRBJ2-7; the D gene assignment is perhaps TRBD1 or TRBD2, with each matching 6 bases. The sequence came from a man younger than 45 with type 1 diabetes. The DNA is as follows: TGTGCCAGCAGCCTCGAGGGGGGCAGTTCGTACGAGCAGTACTTC. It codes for CASSLEGGSSYEQYF.